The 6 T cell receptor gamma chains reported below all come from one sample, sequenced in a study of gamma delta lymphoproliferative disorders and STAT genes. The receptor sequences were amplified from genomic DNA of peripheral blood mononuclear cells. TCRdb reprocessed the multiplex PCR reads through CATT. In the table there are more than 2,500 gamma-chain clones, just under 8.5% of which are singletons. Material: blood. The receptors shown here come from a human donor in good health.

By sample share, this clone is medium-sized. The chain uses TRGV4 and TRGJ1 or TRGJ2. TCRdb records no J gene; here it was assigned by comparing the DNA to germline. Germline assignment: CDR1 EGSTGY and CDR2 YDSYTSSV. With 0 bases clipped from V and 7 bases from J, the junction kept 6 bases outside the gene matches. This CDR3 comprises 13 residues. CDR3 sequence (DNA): TGTGCCACCTGGGATGGGCTGAGGTATAAGAAACTCTTT. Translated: CATWDGLRYKKLF.

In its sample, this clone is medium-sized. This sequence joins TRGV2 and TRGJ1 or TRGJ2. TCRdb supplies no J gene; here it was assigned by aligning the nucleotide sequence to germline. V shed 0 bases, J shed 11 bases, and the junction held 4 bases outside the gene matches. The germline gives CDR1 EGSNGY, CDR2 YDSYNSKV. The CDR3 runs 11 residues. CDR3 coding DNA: TGTGCCACCTGGGACGGGCGGGAGAAACTCTTT. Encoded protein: CATWDGREKLF.

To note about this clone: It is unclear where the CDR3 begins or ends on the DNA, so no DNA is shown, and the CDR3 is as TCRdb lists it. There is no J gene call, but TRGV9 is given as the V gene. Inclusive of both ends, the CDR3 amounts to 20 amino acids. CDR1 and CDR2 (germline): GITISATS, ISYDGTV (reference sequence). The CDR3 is CALWESVIIIRNSLAVEQHF.

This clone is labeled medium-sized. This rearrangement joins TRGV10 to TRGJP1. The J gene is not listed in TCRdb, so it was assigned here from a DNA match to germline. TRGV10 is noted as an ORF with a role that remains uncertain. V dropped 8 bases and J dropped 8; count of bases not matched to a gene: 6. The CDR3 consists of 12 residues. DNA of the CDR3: TGTGCTGCGTGGGAGCCAGGTTGGTTCAAGATATTT. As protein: CAAWEPGWFKIF.

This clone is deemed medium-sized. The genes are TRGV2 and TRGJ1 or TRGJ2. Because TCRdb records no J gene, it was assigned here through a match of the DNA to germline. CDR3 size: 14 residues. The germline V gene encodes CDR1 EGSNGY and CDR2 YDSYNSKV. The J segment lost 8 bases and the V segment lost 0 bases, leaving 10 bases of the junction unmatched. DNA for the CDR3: TGTGCCACCTGGGACGGGCCTTCCCTTAATAAGAAACTCTTT. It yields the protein CATWDGPSLNKKLF.

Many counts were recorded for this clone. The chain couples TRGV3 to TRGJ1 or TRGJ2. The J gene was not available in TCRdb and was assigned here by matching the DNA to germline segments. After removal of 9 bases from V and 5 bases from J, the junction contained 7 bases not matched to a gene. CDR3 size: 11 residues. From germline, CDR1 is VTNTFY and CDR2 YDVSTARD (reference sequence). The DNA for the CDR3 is TGTGCCACCCATACGCATTATAAGAAACTCTTT. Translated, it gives CATHTHYKKLF.